This is a list of T cell receptor beta chains from one sample in a study of T cell responses to AZD1222 COVID-19 vaccine. Clones were sequenced by immunoSEQ multiplex PCR, and TCRdb holds only the in-frame ones, with some missing. The sample yields more than 100,000 clones, nearly 95% seen once. The source material was peripheral blood, sampled on day 0 of AZD1222 vaccination. All receptors come from an adult in good health. Both conserved end residues are part of each CDR3. The D gene is left open where the match is weak. Some rows mark clone size as missing; the rest say once, few, many or name a class of expanded clone.

TRBJ2-7	TRBV28	.	.	TGTGCCAGCAGTTTGGGACGGATTTACGAGCAGTACTTC	CASSLGRIYEQYF
TRBJ1-6	TRBV5-1	.	once	TGCGCCAGCAGCTTGGCCGACGACCGGGGTTTTGATTCACCCCTCCACTTT	CASSLADDRGFDSPLHF
TRBJ1-4	TRBV27	.	.	TGTGCCAGCAGTCCGGTCGGTGATAATAATGAAAAACTGTTTTTT	CASSPVGDNNEKLFF
TRBJ2-5	TRBV2	.	.	TGTGCCAGCAGTAGAGGTCGTGAGGAGACCCAGTACTTC	CASSRGREETQYF
TRBJ2-3	TRBV11-3	.	once	TGTGCCAGCAGCAAGGGGGTAGATACGCAGTATTTT	CASSKGVDTQYF
TRBJ2-7	TRBV12-3/TRBV12-4	TRBD1	.	TGTGCCAGCAGTCCACAGGGGGGCGAGCAGTACTTC	CASSPQGGEQYF
TRBJ2-1	TRBV6-4	.	.	TGTGCCAGTCACTTCCCAAAACGACTAGATTCGGTCAATGAGCAGTTCTTC	CASHFPKRLDSVNEQFF
TRBJ2-7	TRBV9	.	.	TGTGCCAGCTTCTACGAGCAGTACTTC	CASFYEQYF
TRBJ1-4	TRBV2	TRBD1	.	TGTGCCAGCAGGGGGGACAGGCTAGCAACTAATGAAAAACTGTTTTTT	CASRGDRLATNEKLFF
TRBJ1-1	TRBV4-1	.	.	TGCGCCAGCAGCCAAGAAGGAGGGCGCCTGGGGAACACTGAAGCTTTCTTT	CASSQEGGRLGNTEAFF
TRBJ2-5	TRBV18	.	once	TGTGCCAGCTCACCTAAACAAGAGACCCAGTACTTC	CASSPKQETQYF
TRBJ1-1	TRBV5-6	.	.	TGTGCCAGCAGCTTTGTGACAGCGAACACTGAAGCTTTCTTT	CASSFVTANTEAFF
TRBJ2-7	TRBV7-8	.	.	TGTGCCAGCAGCTTAGTGTATCCACGGCCTTACGAGCAGTACTTC	CASSLVYPRPYEQYF
TRBJ1-6	TRBV7-3	TRBD1	.	TGTGCCAGCAGCTTAGGGACAGATAATTCACCCCTCCACTTT	CASSLGTDNSPLHF
TRBJ2-6	TRBV7-2	TRBD1	.	TGTGCCAGCAGCCTATCCCCCCGGGACAGTCGATCTGGGGCCAACGTCCTGACTTTC	CASSLSPRDSRSGANVLTF
TRBJ2-1	TRBV6-2/TRBV6-3	TRBD2	.	TGTGCCAGCAGTTACAGCGGGACTAGCGGGCGTGCTGAGCAGTTCTTC	CASSYSGTSGRAEQFF
TRBJ1-5	TRBV25-1	.	.	TGTGCCAGCAGTGGGTTAAGCAATCAGCCCCAGCATTTT	CASSGLSNQPQHF
TRBJ2-7	TRBV7-9	.	.	TGTGCCAGCAGCTTAGACCCTCCGGTAGACCGGGAGCAGTACTTC	CASSLDPPVDREQYF
TRBJ1-1	TRBV28	.	.	TGTGCCAGCAGTTCCACCCCTCTGGGGTCAGGCGACACTGAAGCTTTCTTT	CASSSTPLGSGDTEAFF
TRBJ2-7	TRBV5-1	TRBD1	.	TGCGCCAGCAGCTACTCCGGGACAGGGGTCAGCGAGCAGTACTTC	CASSYSGTGVSEQYF
TRBJ1-1	TRBV11-2	.	.	TGTGCCAGCAGCTTAAGGTCAGGGCTAGACATGAACACTGAAGCTTTCTTT	CASSLRSGLDMNTEAFF
TRBJ2-7	TRBV5-1	TRBD1	.	TGCGCCAGCAGCTTGGGACAGGGGGGATTCTCCTACGAGCAGTACTTC	CASSLGQGGFSYEQYF
TRBJ1-1	TRBV9	.	.	TGTGCCAGCAGCCAAGGCCCAGGGACCACTGAAGCTTTCTTT	CASSQGPGTTEAFF
TRBJ1-5	TRBV5-5	TRBD1	.	TGTGCCAGCAGCGTCGGAAATACAGGGGTTCCGCATTTT	CASSVGNTGVPHF
TRBJ1-1	TRBV14	TRBD1	.	TGTGCCAGCAGCCAAATAGACAGGGAAAATAGGGCTTTCTTT	CASSQIDRENRAFF
TRBJ1-2	TRBV11-2	.	.	TGTGCCAGCAGCTTAGCGTTGGATGGCTACACCTTC	CASSLALDGYTF
TRBJ2-7	TRBV28	TRBD1	.	TGTGCCAGCAGATCTCCCCGGGACAGATACGAGCAGTACTTC	CASRSPRDRYEQYF
TRBJ1-1	TRBV28	.	.	TGTGCCAGCAGCGTAACAGGCCCTGAAGCTTTCTTT	CASSVTGPEAFF
TRBJ2-2	TRBV6-7	.	.	TGTGCCAAAAGCGTCCTCCCCGGGGAGCTGTTTTTT	CAKSVLPGELFF
TRBJ2-2	TRBV15	.	.	TGTGCCACCAGCAGATCGTGGGATTTCGGGGGCTCCGGGGAGCTGTTTTTT	CATSRSWDFGGSGELFF
TRBJ2-7	TRBV28	.	.	TGTGCCAGCAGTTTGTTGGCCTACGAGCAGTACTTC	CASSLLAYEQYF
TRBJ1-2	TRBV30	.	.	TGTGCCTGGAGTCCCAACAGGATGGGGAACTATGGGGTTTCGAGCGTCGACTATGGCTACACCTTC	CAWSPNRMGNYGVSSVDYGYTF
TRBJ2-7	TRBV19	TRBD2	.	TGTGCCAGTAGTATAGCTAGCGGGAGAACCTACGAGCAGTACTTC	CASSIASGRTYEQYF
TRBJ1-2	TRBV6-5	.	once	TGTGCCAGCGGGGGGGGAATAGATAACTATGGCTACACCTTC	CASGGGIDNYGYTF
TRBJ2-2	TRBV28	.	.	TGTGCCAGCAGCCCGAAGGGGAGGTCCGGGGAGCTGTTTTTT	CASSPKGRSGELFF
TRBJ2-7	TRBV2	TRBD2	.	TGTGCCAGCAGCAGGACTAGCGGGGGTCTCGAGCAGTACTTC	CASSRTSGGLEQYF
TRBJ1-6	TRBV5-5	.	.	TGTGCCAGCAGCTCGGAGGGTAATTCACCCCTCCACTTT	CASSSEGNSPLHF
TRBJ1-5	TRBV5-6	TRBD1	.	TGTGCCAGCAGCTTGCAGGGGGGGCAACATCAGCCCCAGCATTTT	CASSLQGGQHQPQHF
TRBJ1-1	TRBV10-3	.	once	TGTGCCATCAGTGAATTCAGGAGACGGGAGAACACTGAAGCTTTCTTT	CAISEFRRRENTEAFF
TRBJ2-1	TRBV27	.	.	TGTGCCAGCAGTTTCGGAGGGGCGCTTTACAATGAGCAGTTCTTC	CASSFGGALYNEQFF
TRBJ2-7	TRBV5-1	TRBD1	.	TGCGCCAGCAGCTTGGTGACAGGGCCCCCCTACGAGCAGTACTTC	CASSLVTGPPYEQYF
TRBJ1-1	TRBV7-6	.	.	TGTGCCAGCAGCGCGCAGGTGGGGGGCGCGACTGAAGCTTTCTTT	CASSAQVGGATEAFF
TRBJ2-5	TRBV5-1	.	.	TGCGCCAGCACGCGCGCGCGAGGTCTCCAAGAGACCCAGTACTTC	CASTRARGLQETQYF
TRBJ1-5	TRBV28	.	once	TGTGCCACCGCGTTCTCCACGTCCCTAGGCAATCAGCCCCAGCATTTT	CATAFSTSLGNQPQHF
TRBJ1-2	TRBV5-1	.	.	TGCGCCAGCAGCTTGGCCGAGGGGCGCCGGCTTCATGGCTACACCTTC	CASSLAEGRRLHGYTF
TRBJ1-1	TRBV5-5	.	.	TGTGCCAGCAGCTTCCTAGCGAACACTGAAGCTTTCTTT	CASSFLANTEAFF
TRBJ1-2	TRBV5-4	.	.	TGTGCCAGCAGCCTAAATACACGACGAGAAGGCTACACCTTC	CASSLNTRREGYTF
TRBJ1-1	TRBV13	.	.	TGTGCCAGCACCCTGGGGCCTGGTGAAGCTTTCTTT	CASTLGPGEAFF
TRBJ1-1	TRBV14	TRBD1	.	TGTGCCAGCAGCCAAAAAAAGGGGGGACAGGTGAACACTGAAGCTTTCTTT	CASSQKKGGQVNTEAFF
TRBJ1-1	TRBV10-2	.	.	TGCGCCAGCAAGGGGGGGAGCGCTACAGGTGAAGCTTTCTTT	CASKGGSATGEAFF
TRBJ2-1	TRBV30	TRBD2	.	TGTGCCTGGAGTGACCCGGGACTAGCGGACTCCTACAATGAGCAGTTCTTC	CAWSDPGLADSYNEQFF
TRBJ2-3	TRBV10-3	TRBD1	.	TGTGCCATCACGGCCCAGACAGGGACAGATACGCAGTATTTT	CAITAQTGTDTQYF
TRBJ2-1	TRBV7-6	.	.	TGTGCCAGCAGCCTAGCAGGGGCCTACAATGAGCAGTTCTTC	CASSLAGAYNEQFF
TRBJ1-1	TRBV25-1	.	.	TGTGCCAGCAGTGAATACGGGGGGCTGGTAGCTTTCTTT	CASSEYGGLVAFF